This TCR beta chain was documented in a study of blood T cell repertoires in COVID-19. Profiling relied on immunoSEQ multiplex PCR, and the TCRdb table lists in-frame clones only, not all of them. The repertoire holds about 230,000 clones, with around 83% as singletons. The CDR3 sequence is 16 residues long. In germline, CDR1 is GTSNPN, CDR2 SVGIG (reference sequence). V lost 0 bases, J lost 0 bases, and 12 bases lay in between. The source of this sequence is a man aged 40-49 years with active or convalescent COVID-19. The J gene is TRBJ2-4, the V gene TRBV30, with D tentatively TRBD2 (7 bases). The sequenced sample consisted of peripheral blood. In DNA form, the CDR3 reads TGTGCCTGGAGTGTGGGGGGAGGGGGAGCCAAAAACATTCAGTACTTC. It specifies CAWSVGGGGAKNIQYF.